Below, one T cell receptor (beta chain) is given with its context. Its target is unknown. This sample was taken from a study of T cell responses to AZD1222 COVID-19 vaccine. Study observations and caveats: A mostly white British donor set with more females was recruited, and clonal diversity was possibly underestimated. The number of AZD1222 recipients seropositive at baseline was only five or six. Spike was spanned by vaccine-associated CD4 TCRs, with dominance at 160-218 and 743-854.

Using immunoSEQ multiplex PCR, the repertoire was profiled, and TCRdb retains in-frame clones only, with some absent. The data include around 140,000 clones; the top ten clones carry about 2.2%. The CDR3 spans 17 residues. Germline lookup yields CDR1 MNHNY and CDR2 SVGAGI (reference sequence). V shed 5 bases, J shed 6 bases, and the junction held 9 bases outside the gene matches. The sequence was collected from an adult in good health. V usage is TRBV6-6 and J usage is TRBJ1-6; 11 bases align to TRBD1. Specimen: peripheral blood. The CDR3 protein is CASSPTGQGVTNSPLHF. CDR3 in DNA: TGTGCCAGCAGTCCGACGGGACAGGGGGTGACTAATTCACCCCTCCACTTT.